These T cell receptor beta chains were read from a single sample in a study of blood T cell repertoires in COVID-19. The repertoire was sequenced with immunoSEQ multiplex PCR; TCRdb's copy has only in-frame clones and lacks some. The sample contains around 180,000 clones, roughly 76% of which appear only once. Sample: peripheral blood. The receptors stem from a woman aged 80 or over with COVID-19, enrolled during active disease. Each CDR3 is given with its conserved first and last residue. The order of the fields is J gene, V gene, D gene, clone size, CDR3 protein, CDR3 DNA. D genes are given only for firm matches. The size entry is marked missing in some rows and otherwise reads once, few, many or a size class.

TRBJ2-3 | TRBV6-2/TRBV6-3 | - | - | CASSFPFESRDLRTTDTQYF | TGTGCCAGCAGTTTTCCATTTGAGTCCAGGGACTTACGAACCACAGATACGCAGTATTTT
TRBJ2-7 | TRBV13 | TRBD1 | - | CASSSSLDRGLYEQYF | TGTGCCAGCAGCTCATCTTTAGACAGGGGCTTATACGAGCAGTACTTC
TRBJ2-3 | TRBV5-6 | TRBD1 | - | CASSSDRGGDTQYF | TGTGCCAGCAGCTCCGACAGGGGGGGAGATACGCAGTATTTT
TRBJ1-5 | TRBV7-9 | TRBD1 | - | CASSETGTRNQPQHF | TGTGCCAGCAGCGAGACAGGGACTCGCAATCAGCCCCAGCATTTT
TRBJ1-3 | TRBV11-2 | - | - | CASSFGEGTIYF | TGTGCCAGCAGCTTCGGGGAGGGGACCATATATTTT
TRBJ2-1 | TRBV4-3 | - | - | CASSLLGPGNEQFF | TGCGCCAGCAGCCTCCTCGGTCCAGGGAATGAGCAGTTCTTC
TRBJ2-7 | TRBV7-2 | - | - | CASSLAGREQYF | TGTGCCAGCAGCTTAGCGGGGAGGGAGCAGTACTTC
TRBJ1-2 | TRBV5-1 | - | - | CASSLEAGPVYGYTF | TGCGCCAGCAGCTTGGAGGCGGGGCCGGTCTATGGCTACACCTTC
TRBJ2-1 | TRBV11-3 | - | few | CASSSGLISYNEQFF | TGTGCCAGCAGCTCGGGACTGATCTCCTACAATGAGCAGTTCTTC
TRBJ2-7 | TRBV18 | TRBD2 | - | CASSRAGTSGRNGEQYF | TGTGCCAGCTCACGTGCCGGGACTAGCGGGAGGAATGGCGAGCAGTACTTC
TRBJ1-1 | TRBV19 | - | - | CASSFLGRNTEAFF | TGTGCCAGTAGTTTCCTCGGGAGGAACACTGAAGCTTTCTTT
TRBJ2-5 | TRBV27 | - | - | CASGLTLSGPEYF | TGTGCCAGCGGACTCACCCTTAGCGGACCGGAGTACTTC
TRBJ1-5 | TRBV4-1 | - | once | CASSQDGGIGNQPQHF | TGCGCCAGCAGCCAAGATGGAGGGATTGGCAATCAGCCCCAGCATTTT
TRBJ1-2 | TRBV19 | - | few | CASSANGGIYGYTF | TGTGCCAGTAGCGCCAACGGAGGAATCTATGGCTACACCTTC
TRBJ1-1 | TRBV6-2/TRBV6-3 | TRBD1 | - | CASSADGQVGTEAFF | TGTGCCAGCAGCGCTGACGGACAGGTAGGAACTGAAGCTTTCTTT
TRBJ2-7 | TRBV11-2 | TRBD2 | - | CASSARAAGAFYEQYF | TGTGCCAGCAGCGCTAGGGCAGCGGGGGCCTTCTACGAGCAGTACTTC
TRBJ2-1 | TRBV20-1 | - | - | CSATRQNEQFF | TGCAGTGCAACACGACAGAATGAGCAGTTCTTC
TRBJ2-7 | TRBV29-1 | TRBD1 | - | CSVGQGLPYEQYF | TGCAGCGTTGGACAGGGCCTCCCCTACGAGCAGTACTTC
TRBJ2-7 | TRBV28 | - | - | CASSTGGPYEQYF | TGTGCCAGCAGTACCGGGGGTCCCTACGAGCAGTACTTC
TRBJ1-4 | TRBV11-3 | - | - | CASSSVFGEKLFF | TGTGCCAGCAGCTCCGTCTTCGGTGAAAAACTGTTTTTT
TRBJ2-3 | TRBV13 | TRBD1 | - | CASSSSRDSSTDTQYF | TGTGCCAGCAGCTCATCCCGGGACAGCAGCACAGATACGCAGTATTTT
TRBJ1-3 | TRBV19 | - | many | CASSKGFQAASGNTIYF | TGTGCCAGTAGTAAGGGGTTCCAAGCAGCCTCTGGAAACACCATATATTTT
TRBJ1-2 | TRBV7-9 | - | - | CASSHGQNYGYTF | TGTGCCAGCAGCCACGGACAGAACTATGGCTACACCTTC
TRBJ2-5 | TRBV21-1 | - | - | CASSSTRVLAGDRETQYF | TGTGCCAGCAGCTCAACCCGCGTCCTAGCGGGAGACAGAGAGACCCAGTACTTC
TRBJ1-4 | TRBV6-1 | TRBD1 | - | CASSELSTGVEKLFF | TGTGCCAGCAGTGAACTGTCAACAGGGGTGGAAAAACTGTTTTTT
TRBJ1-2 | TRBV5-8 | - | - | CASSDTAGYGYTF | TGTGCCAGCAGCGACACCGCGGGGTATGGCTACACCTTC
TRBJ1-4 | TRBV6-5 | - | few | CASRDFGGEKLFF | TGTGCCAGCAGGGACTTTGGCGGCGAAAAACTGTTTTTT
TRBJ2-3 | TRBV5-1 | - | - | CASSLGLVTDTQYF | TGCGCCAGCAGCTTGGGGCTAGTTACAGATACGCAGTATTTT
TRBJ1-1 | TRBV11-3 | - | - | CASGQDSWNTEAFF | TGTGCCAGCGGGCAGGACTCCTGGAACACTGAAGCTTTCTTT
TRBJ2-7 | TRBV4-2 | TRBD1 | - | CASSRTGAYEQYF | TGTGCCAGCAGCCGGACAGGTGCCTACGAGCAGTACTTC
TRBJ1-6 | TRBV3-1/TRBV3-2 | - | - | CASSQVGHGTPLHF | TGTGCCAGCAGCCAAGTTGGCCACGGGACACCCCTCCACTTT
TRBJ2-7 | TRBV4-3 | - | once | CARQAFEQYF | TGCGCCAGGCAGGCGTTCGAGCAGTACTTC
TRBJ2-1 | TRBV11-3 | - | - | CASSLGDSSYNEQFF | TGTGCCAGCAGCTTAGGCGATAGCTCCTACAATGAGCAGTTCTTC
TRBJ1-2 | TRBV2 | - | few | CASMVGGHGYTF | TGTGCCAGCATGGTGGGGGGACATGGCTACACCTTC
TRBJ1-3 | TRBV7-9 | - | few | CASSQYSGNTIYF | TGTGCCAGCAGCCAGTACTCTGGAAACACCATATATTTT
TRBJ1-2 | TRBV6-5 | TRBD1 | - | CASSRQGRSSYGYTF | TGTGCCAGCAGCCGACAGGGTAGAAGCAGCTATGGCTACACCTTC
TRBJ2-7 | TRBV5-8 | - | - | CASSFIWEETYEQYF | TGTGCCAGCAGCTTTATCTGGGAGGAGACCTACGAGCAGTACTTC
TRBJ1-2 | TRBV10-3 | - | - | CAIREGGAAGYTF | TGTGCCATCAGAGAGGGGGGGGCGGCTGGCTACACCTTC
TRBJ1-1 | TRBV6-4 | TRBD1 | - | CASRMDRGGTEAFF | TGTGCCAGCAGGATGGACAGGGGGGGGACTGAAGCTTTCTTT
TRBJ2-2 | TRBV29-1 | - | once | CSVVTGVITGELFF | TGCAGCGTTGTGACGGGAGTCATAACCGGGGAGCTGTTTTTT
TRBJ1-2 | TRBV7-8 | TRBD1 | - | CASSPGTALYGYTF | TGTGCCAGCAGCCCCGGGACAGCGCTCTATGGCTACACCTTC
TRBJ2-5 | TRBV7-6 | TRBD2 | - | CASGTGLAGIQETQYF | TGTGCCAGCGGGACGGGACTAGCGGGAATACAAGAGACCCAGTACTTC
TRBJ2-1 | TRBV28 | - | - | CASSFNKMWANEQFF | TGTGCCAGCAGTTTTAATAAGATGTGGGCCAATGAGCAGTTCTTC